The 27 T cell receptor beta chains listed next were all sequenced from one sample in a study of OX40 agonist ivuxolimab in advanced cancers. Produced via immunoSEQ multiplex PCR; TCRdb's table is partial and in-frame only. In the table there are around 77,000 clones, roughly 87% of which are singletons. The source material was CD4+ or CD8+ T cells sorted from blood, sampled in a trial of the OX40 agonist ivuxolimab. The origin of the receptors is an adult with an advanced solid tumor such as melanoma, head and neck, liver or kidney cancer.

The J gene is TRBJ1-2, the V gene TRBV19, with a possible D match to TRBD1 (5 bases). V lost 7 bases and J 6 bases, leaving 21 bases between the germline ends. CDR1 and CDR2 (germline): LNHDA, SQIVND (reference sequence). The CDR3 contains 15 residues. The chain's CDR3 is CASTPLGRESHGYTF. For the CDR3, the DNA is TGTGCCAGTACCCCGCTCGGCAGGGAATCTCATGGCTACACCTTC.

The rearrangement links TRBV6-5 to TRBJ1-2; D unclear. Germline CDR1 is MNHEY and CDR2 is SVGAGI. The CDR3 sequence is 15 residues long. Trimming stripped 4 bases from V and 4 bases from J, with 16 bases between. The DNA for the CDR3 is TGTGCCAGCAGTTCCATCGCCCGGCCTCTCTATGGCTACACCTTC. It yields the protein CASSSIARPLYGYTF.

Concerning this clone: Other DNA sequences of this sample code for an identical CDR3. This chain connects TRBV5-1 to TRBJ1-2, with unresolved D. There are 14 residues in the CDR3. In germline, CDR1 is SGHRS, CDR2 YFSETQ. Between the trimmed V and J ends, which lost 1 base and 0 bases, there was a span of 7 bases. This chain's CDR3 is CASSLSLANYGYTF. The CDR3 region has the DNA TGCGCCAGCAGCTTGAGTCTAGCTAACTATGGCTACACCTTC.

The rearrangement uses TRBV6-5 and TRBJ2-1, with 7 bases that match TRBD2. The V gene end was trimmed by 4 bases and the J gene end by 3 bases; junction bases not matched to a gene: 9. This CDR3 is built from 16 residues. CDR1 MNHEY and CDR2 SVGAGI come from the germline V gene. The CDR3 DNA reads as TGTGCCAGCAGTTCCCCCCGGACTAGAGGCTACAATGAGCAGTTCTTC. Its translation: CASSSPRTRGYNEQFF.

This clone was counted a single time. The V gene is TRBV5-1, the J gene TRBJ2-7; D may be TRBD1 (6 bases). The germline V and J ends were trimmed by 4 bases and 2 bases, with 16 bases remaining between them. CDR1 is SGHRS, CDR2 YFSETQ, per germline. The CDR3 contains 15 residues. The CDR3 sequence is CASSPSGALTYEQYF. CDR3 coding DNA: TGCGCCAGCAGCCCCTCAGGGGCGCTAACCTACGAGCAGTACTTC. Full variable domain (remainder filled in from reference TRBV5-1 and TRBJ2-7): KAGVTQTPRYLIKTRGQQVTLSCSPISGHRSVSWYQQTPGQGLQFLFEYFSETQRNKGNFPGRFSGRQFSNSRSEMNVSTLELGDSALYLCASSPSGALTYEQYFGPGTRLTVT.

In its sample, this clone was seen once. V is TRBV27 and J is TRBJ2-7, with 8 bases aligning to TRBD2. This CDR3 contains 15 residues. V lost 5 bases and J lost 5; bases outside the gene matches: 11. CDR1 and CDR2 (germline): MNHEY, SMNVEV (reference sequence). The DNA for the CDR3 is TGTGCCAGCAGTCACCGGGGGGGAAGTTCGGACGAGCAGTACTTC. It encodes CASSHRGGSSDEQYF.

V is TRBV4-2 and J is TRBJ2-6; D possibly uses TRBD1 or TRBD2 (7 bases each). V lost 0 bases and J 0 bases, leaving 15 bases between the germline ends. The V gene's germline CDR1 is LGHNA and CDR2 YNFKEQ. This CDR3 spans 19 amino acids. The CDR3 region has the DNA TGTGCCAGCAGCCAAGATGGGGCCAGGGGGGGCTCTGGGGCCAACGTCCTGACTTTC. Translating gives CASSQDGARGGSGANVLTF.

The CDR3 sequence is CASGYLGQGAVSTEAFF. In DNA, the CDR3 is TGTGCTAGTGGTTATCTCGGACAGGGGGCGGTTAGTACTGAAGCTTTCTTT. The V gene is TRBV12-5, the J gene TRBJ1-1, with 11 bases matching TRBD1. J gave up 5 bases and V 4 bases, and 12 bases lay outside the gene matches. Germline values: CDR1 LGHNT, CDR2 FRNRAP. The CDR3 totals 17 residues.

The V and J genes are TRBV7-9 and TRBJ2-5; D may correspond to TRBD1 or TRBD2 (6 bases each). This CDR3 has 13 residues. V lost 5 bases to trimming and J lost 5 bases, with 12 bases between them. CDR1 is SEHNR and CDR2 is FQNEAQ in the germline V gene (reference sequence). CDR3 nucleotide sequence: TGTGCCAGCAGCCAAGGGGGAGGCGAGACCCAGTACTTC. It encodes CASSQGGGETQYF.

This clone has a handful of counts. This rearrangement joins TRBV9 to TRBJ2-3, with TRBD2 as a possible D gene (6 bases). Per the germline V gene, CDR1 is SGDLS and CDR2 is YYNGEE. The CDR3 length is 13 residues. V lost 10 bases and J lost 0, with 12 bases in between. The chain's CDR3 is CAAARGSTDTQYF. The CDR3 bases are TGTGCCGCCGCCCGGGGGAGCACAGATACGCAGTATTTT.

This rearrangement joins TRBV30 to TRBJ1-6; 10 bases are a match to TRBD1. This CDR3 has 16 residues. The V gene end was trimmed by 3 bases and the J gene end by 2 bases; junction bases not matched to a gene: 4. Germline lookup yields CDR1 GTSNPN and CDR2 SVGIG (reference sequence). CDR3 loop: CAWRPGQGTYNSPLHF. The DNA for the CDR3 is TGTGCCTGGAGACCGGGACAGGGGACCTATAATTCACCCCTCCACTTT.

This sequence joins TRBV4-2 and TRBJ2-3, with D tentatively TRBD1 (5 bases). The CDR3 spans 13 residues. Deletions cut 0 bases from V and 8 bases from J, with 9 bases between. CDR1 is LGHNA and CDR2 is YNFKEQ in the germline V gene. CDR3 DNA: TGTGCCAGCAGCCAAGATCTGCAGGGTACGCAGTATTTT. It is translated as CASSQDLQGTQYF.

The gene calls are TRBV7-9 and TRBJ2-7; D perhaps matches TRBD2 (5 bases). Trimming left V 2 bases short and J 7 bases short, with 9 bases between. Per the germline V gene, CDR1 is SEHNR and CDR2 is FQNEAQ (reference sequence). The CDR3 has 12 amino acids. The CDR3 reads CASSLSGWEQYF. The DNA of the CDR3 is TGTGCCAGCAGCTTAAGCGGATGGGAGCAGTACTTC.

V is TRBV6-5 and J is TRBJ1-2; weak D call: TRBD1 (5 bases). The V and J ends lost 2 bases and 1 base respectively, with 8 bases between them. The CDR3 is 14 residues long. Germline CDR1 is MNHEY and CDR2 is SVGAGI. CDR3 in DNA: TGTGCCAGCAGTTACACCGACAGTAACTATGGCTACACCTTC. This sequence encodes CASSYTDSNYGYTF.

This clone has just one count. The CDR3 spells CASSGEALETQYF. The CDR3 DNA reads TGTGCCAGCAGTGGCGAGGCGTTAGAGACCCAGTACTTC. The rearrangement joins TRBV6-1 to TRBJ2-5; D not certain. V shed 4 bases and J shed 4 bases, with 10 bases lying between them. This CDR3 comprises 13 residues. The germline V gene has CDR1 MNHNS and CDR2 SASEGT.

V and J are TRBV4-2 and TRBJ1-4; D may be TRBD1 (6 bases). V was clipped by 3 bases and J by 7 bases, with 12 bases between them. Germline lookup yields CDR1 LGHNA and CDR2 YNFKEQ. The CDR3 covers 14 residues. The CDR3 nucleotides are TGTGCCAGCAGCCAGGGGACACCGGGTGAAAAACTGTTTTTT. Encoded protein: CASSQGTPGEKLFF.

This rearrangement joins TRBV5-4 to TRBJ2-5; 8 nucleotides line up with TRBD1. Germline lookup yields CDR1 SGHNT and CDR2 YYREEE (reference sequence). The CDR3 contains 15 residues. Losses at the gene ends were 3 bases for V and 4 bases for J; bases not matched to a gene: 8. The CDR3 is CASSSTGGVRETQYF. For the CDR3, the DNA is TGTGCCAGCAGCTCTACAGGGGGTGTGAGAGAGACCCAGTACTTC.

The DNA for the CDR3 is TGTGCCAGCAGCCATAGCCCCGCTGGACAGGCATCCAATCAGCCCCAGCATTTT. It codes for CASSHSPAGQASNQPQHF. V usage is TRBV7-2 and J usage is TRBJ1-5, with 7 bases that match TRBD1. This CDR3 is 18 amino acids long. CDR1 is SGHTA and CDR2 is FQGNSA in the germline V gene. V dropped 5 bases and J dropped 3; count of bases not matched to a gene: 16.

The rearrangement joins TRBV30 to TRBJ1-1; D remains ambiguous. Deletions cut 3 bases from V and 0 bases from J, with 8 bases between. The CDR3 totals 13 residues. Germline loops: CDR1 GTSNPN, CDR2 SVGIG (reference sequence). This chain's CDR3 is CAWSGNMNTEAFF. DNA of the CDR3: TGTGCCTGGAGCGGGAATATGAACACTGAAGCTTTCTTT.

This chain joins TRBV2 and TRBJ1-6; the D is unclear. CDR1 is SNHLY, CDR2 FYNNEI, per germline. The CDR3 is 13 residues long. Trimming removed 6 bases at V and 6 bases at J, with 9 bases between. CDR3 sequence: CASRTDINSPLHF. In DNA, the CDR3 is TGTGCCAGCAGGACTGACATTAATTCACCCCTCCACTTT.

The chain carries TRBV6-1 and TRBJ1-2; 8 bases align to TRBD1. The CDR3 has 13 amino acids. The V gene's germline CDR1 is MNHNS and CDR2 SASEGT. V dropped 5 bases and J dropped 3; count of bases not matched to a gene: 2. This CDR3 is CASSMDRDYGYTF. As DNA, the CDR3 is TGTGCCAGCAGTATGGACAGGGACTATGGCTACACCTTC.

The chain joins TRBV5-1 to TRBJ2-3, with TRBD1 matching 7 bases. Germline V gene sequence: CDR1 SGHRS, CDR2 YFSETQ. This CDR3 is 17 amino acids long. The ends lost 0 bases at V and 4 bases at J; junction bases unmatched: 11. The CDR3 here is CASSLGPGRGRADTQYF. CDR3 in DNA: TGCGCCAGCAGCTTGGGACCTGGTAGGGGGCGGGCAGATACGCAGTATTTT. Looking up the rest from reference TRBV5-1 and TRBJ2-3 gives the full variable domain: KAGVTQTPRYLIKTRGQQVTLSCSPISGHRSVSWYQQTPGQGLQFLFEYFSETQRNKGNFPGRFSGRQFSNSRSEMNVSTLELGDSALYLCASSLGPGRGRADTQYFGPGTRLTVL.

V and J are TRBV6-6 and TRBJ1-1; D is uncertain. The germline V gene has CDR1 MNHNY and CDR2 SVGAGI (reference sequence). V lost 4 bases and J 8 bases, leaving 8 bases between the germline ends. The CDR3 has 11 amino acids. The CDR3 sequence: CASSSNLEAFF. As DNA, the CDR3 is TGTGCCAGCAGTTCAAATCTCGAAGCTTTCTTT.

The gene calls are TRBV5-4 and TRBJ2-2; 8 nucleotides align to TRBD1. Per the germline V gene, CDR1 is SGHNT and CDR2 is YYREEE (reference sequence). This CDR3 contains 16 residues. Germline trimming cut 4 bases from V and 4 bases from J; bases unmatched to any gene: 9. CDR3 region: CASSRKGTGATGELFF. Here the CDR3 DNA reads TGTGCCAGCAGCCGGAAAGGGACAGGCGCCACCGGGGAGCTGTTTTTT.

The gene calls are TRBV9 and TRBJ1-5; 7 bases map to TRBD1. Germline CDR1 reads SGDLS; CDR2 reads YYNGEE. With V trimmed by 3 bases and J by 3 bases, 6 bases remained unmatched. This CDR3 has 15 amino acids. CDR3 sequence reads: CASSADGTANQPQHF. The CDR3 nucleotides read TGTGCCAGCAGCGCAGACGGGACAGCCAATCAGCCCCAGCATTTT.

The chain has TRBV5-5 and TRBJ1-5, with D possibly matching TRBD1 (5 bases). CDR3 length: 18 amino acids. Germline CDR1 SGHKS, CDR2 YYEKEE (reference sequence). With 4 bases removed from V and 0 bases from J, the gap between germline ends came to 20 bases. The CDR3 loop reads CASSRRGGAGDSNQPQHF. The CDR3 DNA reads as TGTGCCAGCAGCAGGAGGGGAGGGGCTGGTGATAGCAATCAGCCCCAGCATTTT.

This clone has more than one count but fewer than ten. This chain uses TRBV4-2 with TRBJ2-5; either TRBD1 or TRBD2 may supply D (5 bases each). The CDR3 extends over 15 amino acids. Germline V lookup: CDR1 LGHNA, CDR2 YNFKEQ. Trimming pared 5 bases from V and 7 bases from J, leaving 20 bases between. CDR3 protein: CASSSSLEGRATQYF. CDR3 in DNA: TGTGCCAGCAGCTCGTCTCTCGAGGGGCGAGCGACCCAGTACTTC.